This T cell receptor beta chain was found in a study of OX40 agonist ivuxolimab in advanced cancers. Study at large: Ivuxolimab doses were 0.01, 0.1, 0.3, 1.5, 3 or 10 mg/kg every 2 weeks. Points from the study as a whole: Among patients with partial responses at 0.1-3.0 mg/kg, clonal expansion was among the lowest. With doses of 0.1 to 3.0 mg/kg, CD4+ and CD8+ blood T cells had undergone clonal expansion by week 6.

The table lists this clone with a count of one. What it recognizes is unknown. The CDR3 totals 14 residues. Per the germline V gene, CDR1 is MNHEY and CDR2 is SMNVEV (reference sequence). The germline V and J ends were trimmed by 0 bases and 10 bases, with 12 bases remaining between them. Produced via immunoSEQ multiplex PCR; TCRdb's table is partial and in-frame only. The sample holds approximately 22,000 clones; over 65% are singletons and the top ten take more than 30%. The receptor was derived from an adult with an advanced solid tumor such as melanoma, head and neck, liver or kidney cancer. Material: CD4+ or CD8+ T cells sorted from blood, obtained in a trial of the OX40 agonist ivuxolimab. V is TRBV27 and J is TRBJ1-4, with D unclear. This chain's CDR3 is CASSLSQSAIKLFF. In DNA form, the CDR3 reads TGTGCCAGCAGTTTATCCCAGTCAGCCATAAAACTGTTTTTT.